Each of the 25 T cell receptor beta chains below was sequenced from the same sample in a study of OX40 agonist ivuxolimab in advanced cancers. Measured with immunoSEQ multiplex PCR; TCRdb has only the in-frame clones, and not every one. Among about 67,000 clones listed, approximately 93% were seen once. Sample: CD4+ or CD8+ T cells sorted from blood, taken in a trial of the OX40 agonist ivuxolimab. Source of these receptors: an adult with an advanced solid tumor such as melanoma, head and neck, liver or kidney cancer.

The chain carries TRBV11-3 and TRBJ1-2; no clear D gene. V dropped 0 bases and J dropped 1 base, with 6 bases sitting between them. The length of the CDR3 is 14 residues. The germline gives CDR1 SGHNT, CDR2 YENEEA. Here the CDR3 DNA reads TGTGCCAGCAGCTTAGATACAGTTAACTATGGCTACACCTTC. Translating gives CASSLDTVNYGYTF.

The chain combines TRBV6-1 with TRBJ2-3; D is perhaps TRBD1 or TRBD2 (6 bases each). V was clipped by 10 bases and J by 2 bases, with 10 bases between them. The germline V gene has CDR1 MNHNS and CDR2 SASEGT. The CDR3 has 12 residues. The CDR3 DNA is TGTGCCATCGGGGGACACACAGATACGCAGTATTTT. Amino acids: CAIGGHTDTQYF.

The chain links TRBV28 to TRBJ2-6; TRBD2 might be the D (5 bases). Germline CDR1 reads MDHEN; CDR2 reads SYDVKM. CDR3 length: 15 residues. Between the trimmed V and J ends, which lost 2 bases and 0 bases, there was a span of 5 bases. Written as DNA, the CDR3 is TGTGCCAGCAGTTTAGAGGGCTCTGGGGCCAACGTCCTGACTTTC. This translates into CASSLEGSGANVLTF. Combining the CDR3 with reference TRBV28 and TRBJ2-6 gives the whole variable domain DVKVTQSSRYLVKRTGEKVFLECVQDMDHENMFWYRQDPGLGLRLIYFSYDVKMKEKGDIPEGYSVSREKKERFSLILESASTNQTSMYLCASSLEGSGANVLTFGAGSRLTVL.

The chain carries TRBV4-1 and TRBJ2-1, with TRBD2 matching 8 bases. This CDR3 spans 16 amino acids. The V segment lost 3 bases and the J segment 6 bases; nucleotides outside the gene matches: 10. Germline V CDR1 and CDR2: MGHRA, YSYEKL. CDR3 coding DNA: TGCGCCAGCAGCCACTCACCAGCGGGAGTAGGCAATGAGCAGTTCTTC. This sequence encodes CASSHSPAGVGNEQFF.

This sequence joins TRBV19 and TRBJ2-6; 7 nucleotides match TRBD1. Germline lookup yields CDR1 LNHDA and CDR2 SQIVND (reference sequence). This CDR3 spans 18 amino acids. V gave up 6 bases and J gave up 0 bases; unmatched junction bases: 11. Written as DNA, the CDR3 is TGTGCCAGTAGACGAGGGGGACAGTCCCTCTCTGGGGCCAACGTCCTGACTTTC. This sequence encodes CASRRGGQSLSGANVLTF.

V and J are TRBV19 and TRBJ1-5; no reliable D call. Trimming cost V 3 bases and J 5 bases, with 8 bases left between them. Per germline, CDR1 LNHDA and CDR2 SQIVND (reference sequence). The CDR3 runs 13 residues. The DNA of the CDR3 is TGTGCCAGTAGTATGAGGGTGGATCAGCCCCAGCATTTT. Translated: CASSMRVDQPQHF.

The chain recombines TRBV6-5 with TRBJ1-1; perhaps TRBD1 as D (5 bases). The CDR3 covers 13 residues. V lost 4 bases to trimming and J lost 2 bases, with 8 bases between them. CDR1 and CDR2 (germline): MNHEY, SVGAGI. In nucleotides, the CDR3 is TGTGCCAGCAGTTCCGGGGCCAACACTGAAGCTTTCTTT. It yields the protein CASSSGANTEAFF.

This clone occurred once. The chain uses TRBV13 and TRBJ2-3; 11 nucleotides line up with TRBD2. Per germline, CDR1 PRHDT and CDR2 FYEKMQ (reference sequence). This CDR3 is 16 amino acids long. Trimming at V came to 5 bases and at J to 4 bases, leaving 8 bases not matched to a gene. Here the CDR3 reads CASSTRLAGFPDTQYF. The CDR3 region has the DNA TGTGCCAGCAGCACGAGACTAGCGGGATTCCCAGATACGCAGTATTTT.

The V and J genes are TRBV6-6 and TRBJ1-2; D gene unclear. Deletions cut 2 bases from V and 4 bases from J, with 8 bases between. CDR3 length equals 13 residues. Germline assignment: CDR1 MNHNY and CDR2 SVGAGI (reference sequence). This chain's CDR3 is CASSYRATYGYTF. The CDR3 DNA sequence: TGTGCCAGCAGTTACAGGGCCACCTATGGCTACACCTTC.

The CDR3, as DNA: TGTGCCAGTAGTATGGCGACAGGGCGCTATGGCTACACCTTC. Protein product: CASSMATGRYGYTF. J is TRBJ1-2 and V is TRBV19; 7 bases agree with TRBD1. Trimming took 3 bases from V and 4 from J; bases not matched to a gene: 5. There are 14 residues in the CDR3. Germline V gives CDR1 LNHDA, CDR2 SQIVND (reference sequence).

V and J are TRBV7-2 and TRBJ2-1; 14 bases are a match to TRBD2. Per the germline V gene, CDR1 is SGHTA and CDR2 is FQGNSA. The length of the CDR3 is 16 residues. V lost 5 bases, J lost 3 bases, and 3 bases stayed unmatched. CDR3 coding DNA: TGTGCCAGCAGCCGGACTAGCGGGGGGCACTACAATGAGCAGTTCTTC. This codes for CASSRTSGGHYNEQFF.

This clone was counted once. The rearrangement joins TRBV18 to TRBJ2-7, with D hard to call. V lost 2 bases and J lost 2, with 10 bases in between. Germline V gives CDR1 KGHSH, CDR2 LQKENI. The length of the CDR3 is 14 residues. This chain's CDR3 is CASSPGPVTYEQYF. The DNA for the CDR3 is TGTGCCAGCTCACCAGGACCCGTAACCTACGAGCAGTACTTC.

The CDR3 loop reads CASSFRTSANTQYF. The CDR3 nucleotides read TGTGCCAGCAGCTTTAGGACTAGCGCTAATACGCAGTATTTT. This sequence joins TRBV9 and TRBJ2-3, with 9 bases that match TRBD2. This CDR3 has 14 amino acids. V dropped 4 bases and J dropped 7; count of bases not matched to a gene: 7. CDR1 SGDLS and CDR2 YYNGEE come from the germline V gene.

This chain joins TRBV7-6 and TRBJ1-2, with 8 nucleotides matching TRBD1. Germline CDR1 reads SGHVS; CDR2 reads FNYEAQ. CDR3 size: 13 residues. Trimming cost V 5 bases and J 6 bases; bases outside gene matches: 5. For the CDR3, the DNA is TGTGCCAGCAGCCCTATGACAGGGGATGGCTACACCTTC. It encodes CASSPMTGDGYTF.

The chain carries TRBV9 and TRBJ2-2; the match to TRBD2 covers 7 bases. CDR1 and CDR2 from the germline V gene are SGDLS and YYNGEE. Germline trimming cut 4 bases from V and 0 bases from J; bases unmatched to any gene: 9. The CDR3 runs to 17 residues. This CDR3 is CASSPHGRGTNTGELFF. CDR3 coding DNA: TGTGCCAGCAGCCCCCATGGGCGGGGGACGAACACCGGGGAGCTGTTTTTT. The full variable domain, in which reference TRBV9 and TRBJ2-2 provide the parts outside the CDR3, is DSGVTQTPKHLITATGQRVTLRCSPRSGDLSVYWYQQSLDQGLQFLIQYYNGEERAKGNILERFSAQQFPDLHSELNLSSLELGDSALYFCASSPHGRGTNTGELFFGEGSRLTVL.

The V and J genes are TRBV6-5 and TRBJ1-1; D uncertain. This CDR3 region has 14 residues. Trimming left V 2 bases short and J 1 base short, with 8 bases between. From germline, CDR1 is MNHEY and CDR2 SVGAGI. This chain's CDR3 is CASSYAGENTEAFF. CDR3 DNA: TGTGCCAGCAGTTACGCCGGGGAGAACACTGAAGCTTTCTTT.

The V and J genes are TRBV28 and TRBJ2-1; TRBD1 might be the D (5 bases). The V gene's germline CDR1 is MDHEN and CDR2 SYDVKM. The CDR3 runs to 13 residues. Trimming cost V 5 bases and J 10 bases, with 15 bases left between them. CDR3 bases: TGTGCCAGCAGTCTCCCTAGGGGTCGCGAGCAGTTCTTC. Translated, it gives CASSLPRGREQFF.

The CDR3 sequence: CASSTGLAGGRALGEQFF. CDR3 bases: TGTGCCAGTAGTACGGGACTAGCGGGGGGCCGGGCGTTGGGTGAGCAGTTCTTC. The chain couples TRBV19 to TRBJ2-1; the match to TRBD2 covers 15 bases. The trim removed 4 bases at V and 9 bases at J, leaving 13 bases unmatched. CDR3 length: 18 residues. CDR1 and CDR2 (germline): LNHDA, SQIVND (reference sequence).

This clone was detected only once. This chain connects TRBV6-6 to TRBJ1-4; 12 nucleotides line up with TRBD1. V trimming: 6 bases; J trimming: 10 bases; junction bases outside the gene matches: 6. Germline CDR1 reads MNHNY; CDR2 reads SVGAGI (reference sequence). The CDR3 covers 14 residues. Written as DNA, the CDR3 is TGTGCCAGCAGCCGGGACAGGGGGCAGCGAAAACTGTTTTTT. Protein sequence: CASSRDRGQRKLFF.

The V call is TRBV5-1, the J call TRBJ2-7; D is unclear. Germline CDR1 and CDR2: SGHRS and YFSETQ. The CDR3 has 15 amino acids. V was shortened by 1 base and J by 6 bases, with 17 bases between the two germline ends. In DNA form, the CDR3 reads TGCGCCAGCAGCTTGCAAGGGTCGGCCCCGGGCGAGCAGTACTTC. Its translation: CASSLQGSAPGEQYF. Looking up the rest from reference TRBV5-1 and TRBJ2-7 gives the full variable domain: KAGVTQTPRYLIKTRGQQVTLSCSPISGHRSVSWYQQTPGQGLQFLFEYFSETQRNKGNFPGRFSGRQFSNSRSEMNVSTLELGDSALYLCASSLQGSAPGEQYFGPGTRLTVT.

This clone was detected once. This chain connects TRBV5-4 to TRBJ2-3, with 9 bases lining up with TRBD2. The germline CDR1 and CDR2 sequences are SGHNT and YYREEE (reference sequence). V trimming: 2 bases; J trimming: 0 bases; junction bases outside the gene matches: 1. The CDR3 contains 15 residues. The CDR3 loop reads CASSFGLASTDTQYF. CDR3 bases: TGTGCCAGCAGCTTCGGACTAGCGAGCACAGATACGCAGTATTTT. The entire variable domain, with the rest obtained from reference TRBV5-4 and TRBJ2-3, is as follows: ETGVTQSPTHLIKTRGQQVTLRCSSQSGHNTVSWYQQALGQGPQFIFQYYREEENGRGNFPPRFSGLQFPNYSSELNVNALELDDSALYLCASSFGLASTDTQYFGPGTRLTVL.

The chain has TRBV28 and TRBJ2-5; TRBD2 matches 7 bases. The CDR3 extends over 11 amino acids. The trim removed 3 bases at V and 11 bases at J, leaving 3 bases unmatched. The germline CDR1 and CDR2 sequences are MDHEN and SYDVKM. DNA of the CDR3: TGTGCCAGCAGTTTGGGGGAGGGGCAGTACTTC. This gives the protein CASSLGEGQYF.

The chain carries TRBV19 and TRBJ1-5, with TRBD1 as a possible D gene (5 bases). V shed 1 base and J shed 5 bases, with 12 bases lying between them. Germline CDR1 LNHDA, CDR2 SQIVND (reference sequence). The CDR3 is 15 amino acids. The CDR3, as DNA: TGTGCCAGTAGTATAGGCGCAGGGCAGCATCAGCCCCAGCATTTT. Residues: CASSIGAGQHQPQHF.

The V gene is TRBV19, the J gene TRBJ2-7, with D possibly TRBD2 on 5 matching bases. The V end was cut by 1 base, the J end by 5 bases, with 12 bases between. Germline V lookup: CDR1 LNHDA, CDR2 SQIVND (reference sequence). The CDR3 totals 14 residues. CDR3 in amino acids: CASSIGSSWDEQYF. The DNA of the CDR3 is TGTGCCAGTAGTATAGGGTCTAGCTGGGACGAGCAGTACTTC.

J is TRBJ2-3 and V is TRBV6-1; 11 bases align to TRBD2. Germline V gene lookup returns CDR1 MNHNS and CDR2 SASEGT. The CDR3 is 14 residues long. J was trimmed by 3 bases and V by 6 bases; bases with no gene match: 2. CDR3 in amino acids: CASRIAGGTDTQYF. CDR3 nucleotide sequence: TGTGCCAGCAGGATAGCGGGAGGGACAGATACGCAGTATTTT.